The 10 T cell receptor beta chains presented below share a single source sample, sequenced in a study of OX40 agonist ivuxolimab in advanced cancers. Sequenced by immunoSEQ multiplex PCR; TCRdb stores in-frame clones only, minus some. The data hold more than 25,000 clones, with 86% observed a single time. The sequenced sample was CD4+ or CD8+ T cells sorted from blood, obtained in a trial of the OX40 agonist ivuxolimab. These receptors were obtained from an adult with an advanced solid tumor such as melanoma, head and neck, liver or kidney cancer.

The rearrangement links TRBV28 to TRBJ2-7; the D gene is possibly TRBD2 (6 bases). The CDR3 spans 14 residues. The germline V gene has CDR1 MDHEN and CDR2 SYDVKM. V shed 5 bases and J shed 1 base, with 12 bases lying between them. The CDR3 bases are TGTGCCAGCAGTCTCCGGGGACTTTCCTACGAGCAGTACTTC. Translation gives CASSLRGLSYEQYF.

In this sample, this clone turned up a few times. The genes are TRBV10-3 and TRBJ2-3, with 9 bases identical to TRBD2. The CDR3 is 17 amino acids. Unmatched junction bases numbered 11, after V lost 3 bases and J lost 4 bases. The germline V gene encodes CDR1 ENHRY and CDR2 SYGVKD. The CDR3 bases are TGTGCCATCAGTGAAACCCGGCGGGGGGGCCAGTCAGATACGCAGTATTTT. Its translation is CAISETRRGGQSDTQYF.

The rearrangement uses TRBV4-1 and TRBJ2-1; 15 nucleotides align to TRBD2. V shed 7 bases, J shed 7 bases, and the junction held 2 bases outside the gene matches. CDR3 size: 14 residues. Looked up from germline, CDR1 is MGHRA and CDR2 is YSYEKL. The CDR3 loop reads CASTGTSGRNEQFF. For the CDR3, the DNA is TGCGCCAGCACCGGGACTAGCGGGAGGAATGAGCAGTTCTTC.

This clone was picked up a small number of times. The V and J genes are TRBV10-2 and TRBJ2-5; 7 nucleotides align to TRBD1. CDR3 size: 13 residues. CDR1 and CDR2 from the germline V gene are WSHSY and SAAADI. Losses at the gene ends were 7 bases for V and 1 base for J; bases not matched to a gene: 3. The CDR3 loop is CASIGTVQETQYF. The CDR3 DNA reads as TGCGCCAGCATCGGGACAGTCCAAGAGACCCAGTACTTC.

The CDR3 nucleotides read TGTGCCAGCAGTTCCTGGACAGGAAACACCTACGAGCAGTACTTC. It encodes CASSSWTGNTYEQYF. V usage is TRBV6-5 and J usage is TRBJ2-7, with 7 bases that match TRBD1. J gave up 2 bases and V 4 bases, and 8 bases lay outside the gene matches. The CDR3 consists of 15 residues. Germline V gene sequence: CDR1 MNHEY, CDR2 SVGAGI.

The rearrangement links TRBV6-5 to TRBJ1-1, with TRBD1 matching 8 bases. The CDR3 has 13 amino acids. The junction had 3 bases not matched to a gene; V was cut back by 2 bases and J by 7 bases. Looked up from germline, CDR1 is MNHEY and CDR2 is SVGAGI. This chain's CDR3 is CASSYAGGDEAFF. CDR3 nucleotide sequence: TGTGCCAGCAGTTACGCAGGGGGCGATGAAGCTTTCTTT.

The V and J genes are TRBV9 and TRBJ1-2; 7 positions agree with TRBD1. The CDR3 sequence is 14 residues long. Germline lookup yields CDR1 SGDLS and CDR2 YYNGEE. The V segment lost 4 bases and the J segment 5 bases; nucleotides outside the gene matches: 8. The CDR3 DNA follows: TGTGCCAGCAGCCCCCGGGACAGAATTTATGGCTACACCTTC. Its protein is CASSPRDRIYGYTF.

The rearrangement uses TRBV9 and TRBJ1-3, with a possible D match to TRBD1 (5 bases). The V gene's germline CDR1 is SGDLS and CDR2 YYNGEE. This CDR3 has 15 amino acids. V lost 0 bases to trimming and J lost 1 base, with 8 bases between them. The DNA of the CDR3 is TGTGCCAGCAGCGTAGCTACAGGATCTGGAAACACCATATATTTT. Translation: CASSVATGSGNTIYF.

The rearrangement joins TRBV4-2 to TRBJ2-7, with unresolved D. There are 14 residues in the CDR3. The germline V gene has CDR1 LGHNA and CDR2 YNFKEQ. V was trimmed by 2 bases and J by 2 bases, leaving 10 bases between them. CDR3 amino acids: CASSQSRQAYEQYF. CDR3 DNA sequence: TGTGCCAGCAGCCAATCGCGGCAAGCCTACGAGCAGTACTTC.

This clone qualifies as medium-sized. Other DNA sequences within the sample encode an identical CDR3. CDR3 amino acids: CASSLGSHGYTF. The CDR3 region has the DNA TGTGCCAGCAGCTTAGGTTCGCATGGCTACACCTTC. V gene TRBV7-9 combines with J gene TRBJ1-2, with D uncertain. The V end lost 1 base, the J end lost 6 bases, and 6 bases lay between the germline ends. The CDR3 covers 12 residues. Germline loops: CDR1 SEHNR, CDR2 FQNEAQ (reference sequence).